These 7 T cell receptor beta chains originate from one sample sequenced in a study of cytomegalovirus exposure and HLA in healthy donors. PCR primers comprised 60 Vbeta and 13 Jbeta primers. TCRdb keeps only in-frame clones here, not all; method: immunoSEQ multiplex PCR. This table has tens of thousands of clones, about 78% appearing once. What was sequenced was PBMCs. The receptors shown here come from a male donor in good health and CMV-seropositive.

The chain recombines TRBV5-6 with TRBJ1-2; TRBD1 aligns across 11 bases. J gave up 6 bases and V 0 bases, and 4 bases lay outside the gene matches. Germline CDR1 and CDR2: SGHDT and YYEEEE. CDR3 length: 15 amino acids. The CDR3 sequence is CASSLVGQGVHGYTF. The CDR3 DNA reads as TGTGCCAGCAGCTTGGTGGGACAGGGGGTTCATGGCTACACCTTC.

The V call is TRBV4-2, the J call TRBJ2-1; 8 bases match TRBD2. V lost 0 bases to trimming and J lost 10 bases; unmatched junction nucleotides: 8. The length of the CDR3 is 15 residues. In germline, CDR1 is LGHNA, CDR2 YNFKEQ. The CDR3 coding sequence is TGTGCCAGCAGCCAAGAGGAAGCGGGAGCAGGAGAGCAGTTCTTC. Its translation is CASSQEEAGAGEQFF.

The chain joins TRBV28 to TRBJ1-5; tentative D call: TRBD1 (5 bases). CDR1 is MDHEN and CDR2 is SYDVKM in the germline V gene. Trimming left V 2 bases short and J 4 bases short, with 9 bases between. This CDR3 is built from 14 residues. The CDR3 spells CASSLIQGNQPQHF. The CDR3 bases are TGTGCCAGCAGTTTAATCCAGGGAAATCAGCCCCAGCATTTT.

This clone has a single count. The chain's CDR3 is CASTEGLRTVYNEQFF. As DNA, the CDR3 is TGTGCCAGCACCGAGGGGTTGCGGACAGTCTACAATGAGCAGTTCTTC. The chain carries TRBV7-9 and TRBJ2-1; D possibly corresponds to TRBD1 (6 bases). The CDR3 extends over 16 amino acids. Deletions cut 7 bases from V and 3 bases from J, with 19 bases between. The V gene's germline CDR1 is SEHNR and CDR2 FQNEAQ (reference sequence).

The CDR3 here is CASSWRFSTGELFF. As DNA, the CDR3 is TGTGCCAGCAGTTGGCGGTTTTCCACCGGGGAGCTGTTTTTT. The chain links TRBV25-1 to TRBJ2-2; no reliable D call. The CDR3 runs to 14 residues. CDR1 is MGHDK and CDR2 is SYGVNS in the germline V gene. The germline V and J ends were trimmed by 5 bases and 4 bases, with 11 bases remaining between them.

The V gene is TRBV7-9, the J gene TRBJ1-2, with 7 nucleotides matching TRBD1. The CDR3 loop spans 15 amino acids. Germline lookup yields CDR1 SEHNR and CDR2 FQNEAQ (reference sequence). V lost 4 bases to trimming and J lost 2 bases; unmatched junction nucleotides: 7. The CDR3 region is CASSWRGGKNYGYTF. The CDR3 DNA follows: TGTGCCAGCAGCTGGAGAGGGGGCAAGAACTATGGCTACACCTTC. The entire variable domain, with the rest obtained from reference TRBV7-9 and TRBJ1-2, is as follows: DTGVSQNPRHKITKRGQNVTFRCDPISEHNRLYWYRQTLGQGPEFLTYFQNEAQLEKSRLLSDRFSAERPKGSFSTLEIQRTEQGDSAMYLCASSWRGGKNYGYTFGSGTRLTVV.

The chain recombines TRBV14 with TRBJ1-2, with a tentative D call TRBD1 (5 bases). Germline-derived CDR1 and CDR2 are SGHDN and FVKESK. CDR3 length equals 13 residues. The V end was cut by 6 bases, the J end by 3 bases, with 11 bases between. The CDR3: CASRPQGDYGYTF. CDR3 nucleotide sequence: TGTGCCAGCAGGCCCCAGGGTGACTATGGCTACACCTTC.